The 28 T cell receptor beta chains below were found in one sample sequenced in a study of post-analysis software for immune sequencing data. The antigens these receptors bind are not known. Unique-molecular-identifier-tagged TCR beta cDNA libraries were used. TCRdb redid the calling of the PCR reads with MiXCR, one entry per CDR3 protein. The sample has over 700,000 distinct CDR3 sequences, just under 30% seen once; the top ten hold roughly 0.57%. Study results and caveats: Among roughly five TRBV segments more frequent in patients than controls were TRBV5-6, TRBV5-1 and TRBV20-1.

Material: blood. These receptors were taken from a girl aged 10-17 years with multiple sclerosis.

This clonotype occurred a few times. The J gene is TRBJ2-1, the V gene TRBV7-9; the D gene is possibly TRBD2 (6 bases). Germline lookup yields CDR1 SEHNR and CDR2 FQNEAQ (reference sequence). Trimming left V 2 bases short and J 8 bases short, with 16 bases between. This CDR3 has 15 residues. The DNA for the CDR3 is TGTGCCAGCAGCTTACACGGGGGTTCGGGGGATGAGCAGTTCTTC. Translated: CASSLHGGSGDEQFF.

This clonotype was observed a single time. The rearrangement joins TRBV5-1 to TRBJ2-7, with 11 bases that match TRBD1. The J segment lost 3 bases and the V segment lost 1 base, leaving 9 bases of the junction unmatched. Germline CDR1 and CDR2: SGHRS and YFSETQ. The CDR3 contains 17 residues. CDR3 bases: TGCGCCAGCAGCTTGAGTCGTCAGGGGACAGGGGGCTACGAGCAGTACTTC. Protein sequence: CASSLSRQGTGGYEQYF.

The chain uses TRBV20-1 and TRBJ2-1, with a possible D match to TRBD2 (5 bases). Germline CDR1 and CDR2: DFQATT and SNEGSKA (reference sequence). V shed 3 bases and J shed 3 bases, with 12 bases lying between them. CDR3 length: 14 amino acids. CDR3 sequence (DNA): TGCAGTGCTAGGTTTGTTCGGGGCTACAATGAGCAGTTCTTC. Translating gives CSARFVRGYNEQFF.

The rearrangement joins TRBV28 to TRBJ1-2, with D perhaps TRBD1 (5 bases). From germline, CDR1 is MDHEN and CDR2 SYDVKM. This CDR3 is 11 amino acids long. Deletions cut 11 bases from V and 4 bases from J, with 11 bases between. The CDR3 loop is CAHGGIYGYTF. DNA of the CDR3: TGTGCCCACGGGGGTATCTATGGCTACACCTTC.

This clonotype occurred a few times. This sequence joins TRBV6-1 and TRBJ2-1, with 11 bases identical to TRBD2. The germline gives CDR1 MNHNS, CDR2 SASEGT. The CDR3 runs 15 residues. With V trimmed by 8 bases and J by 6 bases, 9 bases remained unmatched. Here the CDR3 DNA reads TGTGCCAGCGCCCCCACTAGCGGGAGACGCAATGAGCAGTTCTTC. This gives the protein CASAPTSGRRNEQFF.

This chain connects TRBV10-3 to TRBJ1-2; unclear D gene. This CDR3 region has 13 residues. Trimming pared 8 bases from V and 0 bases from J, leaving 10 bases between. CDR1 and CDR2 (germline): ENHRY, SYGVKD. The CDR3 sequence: CAILPQANYGYTF. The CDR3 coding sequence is TGTGCCATCCTTCCCCAAGCTAACTATGGCTACACCTTC.

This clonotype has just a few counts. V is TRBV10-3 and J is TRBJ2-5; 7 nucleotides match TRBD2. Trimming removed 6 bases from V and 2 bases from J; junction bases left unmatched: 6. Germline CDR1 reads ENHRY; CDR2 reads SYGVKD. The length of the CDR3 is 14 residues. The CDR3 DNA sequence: TGTGCCATCAGCGCCGGGACTACACAAGAGACCCAGTACTTC. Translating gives CAISAGTTQETQYF.

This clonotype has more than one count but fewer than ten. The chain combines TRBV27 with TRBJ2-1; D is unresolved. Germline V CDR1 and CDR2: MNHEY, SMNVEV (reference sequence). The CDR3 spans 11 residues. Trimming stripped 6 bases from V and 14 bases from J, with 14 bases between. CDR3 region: CASSPGSGEFF. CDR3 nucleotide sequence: TGTGCCAGCAGCCCAGGAAGTGGTGAGTTCTTC.

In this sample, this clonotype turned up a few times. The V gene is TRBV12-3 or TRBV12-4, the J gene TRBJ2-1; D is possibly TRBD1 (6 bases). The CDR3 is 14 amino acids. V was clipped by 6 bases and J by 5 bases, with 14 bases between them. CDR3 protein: CASRQIRTDNEQFF. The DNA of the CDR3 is TGTGCCAGCAGACAAATCCGGACAGACAATGAGCAGTTCTTC.

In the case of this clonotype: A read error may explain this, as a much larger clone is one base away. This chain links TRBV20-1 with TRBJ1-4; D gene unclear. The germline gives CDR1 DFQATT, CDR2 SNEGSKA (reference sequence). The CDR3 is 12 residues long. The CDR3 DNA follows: TGCAGTGCTTCGAGAACTAATGAAAAACGGTTTTTT. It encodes CSASRTNEKRFF.

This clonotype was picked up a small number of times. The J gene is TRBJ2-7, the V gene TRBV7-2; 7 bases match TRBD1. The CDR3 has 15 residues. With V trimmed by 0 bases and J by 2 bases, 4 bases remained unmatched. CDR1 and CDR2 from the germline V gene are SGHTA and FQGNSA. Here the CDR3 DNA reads TGTGCCAGCAGCTTAGCCCCCGGACAGGCCTACGAGCAGTACTTC. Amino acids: CASSLAPGQAYEQYF.

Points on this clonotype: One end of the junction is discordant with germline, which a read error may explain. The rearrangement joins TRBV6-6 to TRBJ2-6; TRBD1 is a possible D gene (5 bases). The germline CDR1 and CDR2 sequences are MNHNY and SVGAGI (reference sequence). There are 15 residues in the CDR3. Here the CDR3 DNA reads TGTGCCAGCAGTTACGCAGTGTCTGGGGCCAACGTCCGGACTTTC. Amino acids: CASSYAVSGANVRTF.

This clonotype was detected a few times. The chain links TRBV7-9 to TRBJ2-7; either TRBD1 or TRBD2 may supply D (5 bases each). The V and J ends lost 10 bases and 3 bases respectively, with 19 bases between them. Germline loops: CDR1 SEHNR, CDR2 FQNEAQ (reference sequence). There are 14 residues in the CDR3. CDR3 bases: TGTGCCACCTCGGGGCAGAAAGGCTTCTACGAGCAGTACTTC. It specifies CATSGQKGFYEQYF.

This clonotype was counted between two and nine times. CDR3: CAISESRFGNQPQHF. The DNA for the CDR3 is TGTGCCATCAGTGAGTCGAGGTTCGGCAATCAGCCCCAGCATTTT. The chain recombines TRBV10-3 with TRBJ1-5; D unresolved. The CDR3 covers 15 residues. V shed 0 bases and J shed 2 bases, with 8 bases lying between them. The germline CDR1 and CDR2 sequences are ENHRY and SYGVKD.

The CDR3 DNA reads TGTGCCAGCAGTTACCAGGACAGGGAGACCGGGGAGCTGTTTTTT. This sequence encodes CASSYQDRETGELFF. The chain uses TRBV6-2 or TRBV6-3 and TRBJ2-2, with TRBD1 identical over 8 bases. Germline CDR1 is MNHEY and CDR2 is SVGEGT. V shed 2 bases and J 5 bases; nucleotides not matched to a gene: 4. This CDR3 comprises 15 residues.

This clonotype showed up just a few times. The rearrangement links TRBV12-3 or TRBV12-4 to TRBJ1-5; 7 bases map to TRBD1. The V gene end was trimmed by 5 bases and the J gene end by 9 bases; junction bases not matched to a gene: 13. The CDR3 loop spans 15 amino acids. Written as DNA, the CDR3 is TGTGCCAGCAGTCCCCGGGACAGAACCTCCCTGCCCCAGCATTTT. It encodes CASSPRDRTSLPQHF.

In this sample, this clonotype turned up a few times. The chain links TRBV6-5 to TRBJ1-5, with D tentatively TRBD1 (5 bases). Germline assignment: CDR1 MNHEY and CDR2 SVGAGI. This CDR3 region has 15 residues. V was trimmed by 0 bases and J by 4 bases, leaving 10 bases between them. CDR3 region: CASSYSFGGNQPQHF. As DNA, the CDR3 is TGTGCCAGCAGTTACTCGTTTGGGGGGAATCAGCCCCAGCATTTT.

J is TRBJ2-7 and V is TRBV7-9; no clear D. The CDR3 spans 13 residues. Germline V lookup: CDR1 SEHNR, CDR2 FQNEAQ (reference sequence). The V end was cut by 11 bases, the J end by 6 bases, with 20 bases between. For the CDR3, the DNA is TGTGCCTGCACTTTTGAGACGTCGGGCGAGCAGTACTTC. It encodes CACTFETSGEQYF.

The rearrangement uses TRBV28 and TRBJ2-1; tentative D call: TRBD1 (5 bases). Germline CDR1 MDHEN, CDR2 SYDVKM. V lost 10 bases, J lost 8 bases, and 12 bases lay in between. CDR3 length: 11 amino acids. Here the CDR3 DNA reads TGTGCCATCCGACAGAGGCATGAGCAGTTCTTC. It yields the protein CAIRQRHEQFF.

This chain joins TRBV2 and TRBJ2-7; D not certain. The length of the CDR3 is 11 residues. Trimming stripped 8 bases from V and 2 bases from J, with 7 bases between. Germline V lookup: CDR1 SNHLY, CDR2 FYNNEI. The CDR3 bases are TGTGCCAGCCTGCCCCCCTACGAGCAGTACTTC. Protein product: CASLPPYEQYF.

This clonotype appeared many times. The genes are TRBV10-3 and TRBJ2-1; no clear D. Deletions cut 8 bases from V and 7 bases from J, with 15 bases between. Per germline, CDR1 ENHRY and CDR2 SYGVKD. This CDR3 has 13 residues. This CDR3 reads CAIGPYSPNEQFF. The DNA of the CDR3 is TGTGCCATCGGGCCCTACTCTCCTAATGAGCAGTTCTTC.

The CDR3 reads CSASRPFYGYTF. DNA of the CDR3: TGCAGTGCTAGCCGGCCATTCTATGGCTACACCTTC. The rearrangement uses TRBV20-1 and TRBJ1-2; no reliable D call. The V end was cut by 3 bases, the J end by 4 bases, with 9 bases between. The CDR3 runs to 12 residues. Germline loops: CDR1 DFQATT, CDR2 SNEGSKA (reference sequence).

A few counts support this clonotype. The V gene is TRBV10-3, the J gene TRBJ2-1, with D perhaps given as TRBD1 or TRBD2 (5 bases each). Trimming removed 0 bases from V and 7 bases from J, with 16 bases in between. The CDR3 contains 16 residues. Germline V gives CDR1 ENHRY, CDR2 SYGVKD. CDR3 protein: CAISESKGTLGNEQFF. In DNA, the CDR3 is TGTGCCATCAGTGAGTCTAAGGGGACCCTCGGGAATGAGCAGTTCTTC.

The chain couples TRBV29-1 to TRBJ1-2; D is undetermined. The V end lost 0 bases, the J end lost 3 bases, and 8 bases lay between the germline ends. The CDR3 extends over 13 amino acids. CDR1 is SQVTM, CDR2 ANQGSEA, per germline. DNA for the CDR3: TGCAGCGTTGAAGACGGATACTACTATGGCTACACCTTC. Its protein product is CSVEDGYYYGYTF.

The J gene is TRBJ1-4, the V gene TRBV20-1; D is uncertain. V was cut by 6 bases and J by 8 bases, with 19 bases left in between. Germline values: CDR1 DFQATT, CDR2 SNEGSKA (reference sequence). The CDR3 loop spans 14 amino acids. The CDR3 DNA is TGCAGTGCCCACGGGTGGGAGATGGGGGAAAAACTGTTTTTT. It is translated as CSAHGWEMGEKLFF.

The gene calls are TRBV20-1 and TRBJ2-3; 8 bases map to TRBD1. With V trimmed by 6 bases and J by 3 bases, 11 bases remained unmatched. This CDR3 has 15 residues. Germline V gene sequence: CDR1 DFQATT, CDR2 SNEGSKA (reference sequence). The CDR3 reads CSAQGQGIWTDTQYF. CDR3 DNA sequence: TGCAGTGCCCAAGGACAGGGCATATGGACAGATACGCAGTATTTT.

The CDR3 here is CASADRGAIPYGYTF. The CDR3 DNA sequence: TGCGCCAGCGCGGACAGGGGCGCTATCCCTTATGGCTACACCTTC. The chain links TRBV5-1 to TRBJ1-2, with TRBD1 matching 9 bases. CDR1 and CDR2 from the germline V gene are SGHRS and YFSETQ. The J segment lost 5 bases and the V segment lost 7 bases, leaving 12 bases of the junction unmatched. The CDR3 is 15 residues long.

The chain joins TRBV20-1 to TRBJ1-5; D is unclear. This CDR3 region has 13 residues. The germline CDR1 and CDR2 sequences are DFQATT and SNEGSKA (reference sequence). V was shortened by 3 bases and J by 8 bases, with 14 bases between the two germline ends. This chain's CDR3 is CSARSQSSEPQHF. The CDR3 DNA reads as TGCAGTGCTAGGTCTCAGTCATCGGAGCCCCAGCATTTT.